Each of the 9 T cell receptor beta chains below was sequenced from the same sample in a study of control samples from healthy donors and cancer patients. Assay used: immunoSEQ multiplex PCR; TCRdb lists only in-frame clones, some missing. The table records more than 120,000 clones, about 91% of them present only once. Sequencing was performed on blood. The receptors shown here come from a man between 25 and 39 years old in good health.

This clone is a singleton in its sample. The J gene is TRBJ2-5, the V gene TRBV24-1; 9 nucleotides match TRBD1. Germline CDR1 reads KGHDR; CDR2 reads SFDVKD. With 10 bases clipped from V and 1 base from J, the junction kept 3 bases outside the gene matches. The CDR3 sequence is 13 residues long. This CDR3 is CATRDRAQETQYF. CDR3 DNA sequence: TGTGCCACTAGGGACAGGGCCCAAGAGACCCAGTACTTC.

This chain uses TRBV7-2 with TRBJ1-4; 8 nucleotides align to TRBD1. Germline CDR1 is SGHTA and CDR2 is FQGNSA. This CDR3 is built from 15 residues. The V segment lost 2 bases and the J segment 8 bases; nucleotides outside the gene matches: 7. The CDR3 DNA is TGTGCCAGCAGCTTAAGGAGACAGGGGAGGGAAAAACTGTTTTTT. It specifies CASSLRRQGREKLFF. The full variable domain, completed using reference TRBV7-2 and TRBJ1-4, is GAGVSQSPSNKVTEKGKDVELRCDPISGHTALYWYRQSLGQGLEFLIYFQGNSAPDKSGLPSDRFSAERTGGSVSTLTIQRTQQEDSAVYLCASSLRRQGREKLFFGSGTQLSVL.

The J gene is TRBJ2-2, the V gene TRBV10-1; no definite D call. V lost 4 bases, J lost 4 bases, and 7 bases lay in between. Germline V lookup: CDR1 WNHNN, CDR2 SYGVQD (reference sequence). The CDR3 covers 13 residues. The CDR3 DNA reads TGCGCCAGCAGTGGAGGCAGCACCGGGGAGCTGTTTTTT. It translates to CASSGGSTGELFF.

The chain employs TRBV7-8 and TRBJ1-1, with 12 bases aligning to TRBD1. V gave up 5 bases and J gave up 6 bases; unmatched junction bases: 7. The germline V gene encodes CDR1 SGHVS and CDR2 FQNEAQ. The CDR3 is 15 amino acids. CDR3 nucleotide sequence: TGTGCCAGCAGCACCGGGACAGGGGGCTTCGCTGAAGCTTTCTTT. This sequence encodes CASSTGTGGFAEAFF.

The rearrangement joins TRBV15 to TRBJ2-7, with D hard to call. V was trimmed by 2 bases and J by 0 bases, leaving 11 bases between them. Germline loops: CDR1 LNHNV, CDR2 YYDKDF (reference sequence). This CDR3 comprises 15 residues. CDR3 amino acids: CATSRSRQSSYEQYF. CDR3 nucleotides: TGTGCCACCAGCAGATCCAGGCAGAGCTCCTACGAGCAGTACTTC.

The gene calls are TRBV3-1 (or the pseudogene TRBV3-2) and TRBJ2-3; D not resolved. V was trimmed by 1 base and J by 6 bases, leaving 2 bases between them. CDR3 length equals 11 residues. CDR1 and CDR2 from the germline V gene are LGHDT and YNNKEL (reference sequence). The CDR3: CASSQVDTQYF. DNA for the CDR3: TGTGCCAGCAGCCAAGTCGATACGCAGTATTTT.

The J gene is TRBJ1-1, the V gene TRBV7-2; D perhaps matches TRBD1 (6 bases). Germline V gene data show CDR1 as SGHTA and CDR2 as FQGNSA. The CDR3 contains 14 residues. Trimming removed 1 base from V and 4 bases from J, with 10 bases in between. DNA for the CDR3: TGTGCCAGCAGCTTAGAGGACAGTACCACTGAAGCTTTCTTT. As protein: CASSLEDSTTEAFF.

The genes are TRBV4-1 and TRBJ1-1; 9 bases agree with TRBD1. CDR1 and CDR2 from the germline V gene are MGHRA and YSYEKL. This CDR3 is built from 14 residues. V trimming: 4 bases; J trimming: 7 bases; junction bases outside the gene matches: 7. The CDR3 protein is CASSPTGGWGEAFF. As DNA, the CDR3 is TGCGCCAGCAGCCCGACAGGGGGATGGGGTGAAGCTTTCTTT.

This CDR3 is CASSPLWDTDTQYF. The CDR3 region has the DNA TGTGCCAGCTCACCCCTTTGGGACACAGATACGCAGTATTTT. This chain uses TRBV6-5 with TRBJ2-3; the D is unclear. V gave up 8 bases and J gave up 2 bases, with 14 bases separating them. The CDR3 is made up of 14 amino acids. CDR1 and CDR2 (germline): MNHEY, SVGAGI.